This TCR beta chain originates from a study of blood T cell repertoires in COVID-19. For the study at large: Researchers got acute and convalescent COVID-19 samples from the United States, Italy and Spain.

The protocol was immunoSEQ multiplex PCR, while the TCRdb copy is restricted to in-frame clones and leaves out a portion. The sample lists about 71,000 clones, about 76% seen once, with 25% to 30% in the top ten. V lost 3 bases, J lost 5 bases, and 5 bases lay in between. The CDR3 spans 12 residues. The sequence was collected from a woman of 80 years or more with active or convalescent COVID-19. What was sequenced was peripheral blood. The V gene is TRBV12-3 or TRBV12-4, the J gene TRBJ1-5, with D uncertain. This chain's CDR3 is CASSFADQPQHF. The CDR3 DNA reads TGTGCCAGCAGTTTTGCAGATCAGCCCCAGCATTTT.